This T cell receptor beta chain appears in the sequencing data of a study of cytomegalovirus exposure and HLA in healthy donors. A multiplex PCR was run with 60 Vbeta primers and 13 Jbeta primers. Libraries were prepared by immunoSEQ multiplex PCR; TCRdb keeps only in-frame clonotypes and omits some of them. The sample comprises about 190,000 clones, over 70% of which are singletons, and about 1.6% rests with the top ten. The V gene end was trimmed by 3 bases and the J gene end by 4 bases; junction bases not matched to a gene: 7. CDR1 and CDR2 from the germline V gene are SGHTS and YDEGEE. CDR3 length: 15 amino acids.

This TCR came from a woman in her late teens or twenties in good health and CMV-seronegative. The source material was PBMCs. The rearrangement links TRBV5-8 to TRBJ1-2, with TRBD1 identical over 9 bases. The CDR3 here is CASSSGQGLSYGYTF. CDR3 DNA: TGTGCCAGCAGCTCGGGACAGGGCCTTAGCTATGGCTACACCTTC.